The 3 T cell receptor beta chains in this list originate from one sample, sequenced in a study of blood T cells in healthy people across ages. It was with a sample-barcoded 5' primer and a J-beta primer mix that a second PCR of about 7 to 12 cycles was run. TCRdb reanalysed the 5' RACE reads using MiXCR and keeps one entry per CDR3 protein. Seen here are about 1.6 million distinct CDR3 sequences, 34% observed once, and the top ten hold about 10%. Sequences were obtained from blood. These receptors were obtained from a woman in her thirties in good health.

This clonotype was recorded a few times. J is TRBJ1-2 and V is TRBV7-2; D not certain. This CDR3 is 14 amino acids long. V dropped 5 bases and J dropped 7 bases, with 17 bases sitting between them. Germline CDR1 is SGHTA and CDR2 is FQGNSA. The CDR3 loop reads CASSPLPGGLGYTF. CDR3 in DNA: TGTGCCAGCAGCCCCCTCCCGGGAGGGCTTGGCTACACCTTC.

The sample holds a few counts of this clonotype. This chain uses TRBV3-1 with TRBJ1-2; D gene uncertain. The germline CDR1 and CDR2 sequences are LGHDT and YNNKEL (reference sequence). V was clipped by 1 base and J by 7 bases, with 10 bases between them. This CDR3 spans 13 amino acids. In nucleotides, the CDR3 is TGTGCCAGCAGCCAAGTACAGTCTTCTGGCTACACCTTC. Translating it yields CASSQVQSSGYTF.

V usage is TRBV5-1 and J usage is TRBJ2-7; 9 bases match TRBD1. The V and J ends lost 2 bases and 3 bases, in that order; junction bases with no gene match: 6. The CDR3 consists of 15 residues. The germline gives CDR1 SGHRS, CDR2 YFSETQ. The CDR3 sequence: CASSFGTGLIYEQYF. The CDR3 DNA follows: TGCGCCAGCAGCTTTGGGACAGGGCTGATCTACGAGCAGTACTTC.